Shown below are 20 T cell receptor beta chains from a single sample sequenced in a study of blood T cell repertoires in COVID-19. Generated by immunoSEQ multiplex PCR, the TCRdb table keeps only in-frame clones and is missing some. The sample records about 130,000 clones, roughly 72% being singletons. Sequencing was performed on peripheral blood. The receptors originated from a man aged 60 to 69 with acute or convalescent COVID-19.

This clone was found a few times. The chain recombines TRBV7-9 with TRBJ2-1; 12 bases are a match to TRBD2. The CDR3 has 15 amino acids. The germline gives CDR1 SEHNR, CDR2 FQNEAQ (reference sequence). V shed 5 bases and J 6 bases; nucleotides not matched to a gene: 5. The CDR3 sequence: CASSLLAGGLNEQFF. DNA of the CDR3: TGTGCCAGCAGCCTCCTAGCGGGAGGGCTCAATGAGCAGTTCTTC.

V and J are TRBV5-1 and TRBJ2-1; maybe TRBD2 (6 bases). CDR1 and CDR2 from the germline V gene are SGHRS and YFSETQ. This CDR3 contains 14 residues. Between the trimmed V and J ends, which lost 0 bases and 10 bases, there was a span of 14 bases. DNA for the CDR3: TGCGCCAGCAGCTTGGCCGGAGGGGCTCGGGAGCAGTTCTTC. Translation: CASSLAGGAREQFF.

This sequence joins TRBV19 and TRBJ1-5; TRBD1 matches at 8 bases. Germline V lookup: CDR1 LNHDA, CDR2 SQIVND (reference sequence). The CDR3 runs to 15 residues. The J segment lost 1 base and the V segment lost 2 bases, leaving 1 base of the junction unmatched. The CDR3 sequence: CASSIQGASNQPQHF. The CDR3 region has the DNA TGTGCCAGTAGTATACAGGGGGCAAGCAATCAGCCCCAGCATTTT.

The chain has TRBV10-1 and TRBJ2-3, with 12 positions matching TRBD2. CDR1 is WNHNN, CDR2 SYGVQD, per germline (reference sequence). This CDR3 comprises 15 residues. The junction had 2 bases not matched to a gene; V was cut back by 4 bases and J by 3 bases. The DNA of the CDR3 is TGCGCCAGCAGTGGGACTAGCGGGAAGACAGATACGCAGTATTTT. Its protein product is CASSGTSGKTDTQYF.

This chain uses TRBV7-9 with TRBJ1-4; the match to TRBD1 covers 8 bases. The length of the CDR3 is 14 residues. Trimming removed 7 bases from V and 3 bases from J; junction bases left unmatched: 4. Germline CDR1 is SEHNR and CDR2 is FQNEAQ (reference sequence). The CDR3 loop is CASTLQGANEKLFF. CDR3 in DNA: TGTGCCAGCACGCTACAGGGGGCTAATGAAAAACTGTTTTTT. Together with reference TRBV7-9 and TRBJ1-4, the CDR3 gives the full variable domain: DTGVSQNPRHKITKRGQNVTFRCDPISEHNRLYWYRQTLGQGPEFLTYFQNEAQLEKSRLLSDRFSAERPKGSFSTLEIQRTEQGDSAMYLCASTLQGANEKLFFGSGTQLSVL.

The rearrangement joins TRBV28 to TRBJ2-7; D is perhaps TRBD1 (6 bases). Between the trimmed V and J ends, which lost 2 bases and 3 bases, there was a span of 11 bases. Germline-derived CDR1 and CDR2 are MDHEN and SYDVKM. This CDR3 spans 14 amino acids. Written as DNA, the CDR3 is TGTGCCAGCAGTTTAGAGGTAGGGGGCTACGAGCAGTACTTC. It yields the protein CASSLEVGGYEQYF.

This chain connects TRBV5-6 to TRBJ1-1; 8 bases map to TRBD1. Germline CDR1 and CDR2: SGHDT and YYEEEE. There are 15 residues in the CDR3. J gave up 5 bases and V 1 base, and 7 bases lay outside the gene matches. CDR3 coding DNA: TGTGCCAGCAGCTTGTGGACAGGGCCGGGGACTGAAGCTTTCTTT. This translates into CASSLWTGPGTEAFF.

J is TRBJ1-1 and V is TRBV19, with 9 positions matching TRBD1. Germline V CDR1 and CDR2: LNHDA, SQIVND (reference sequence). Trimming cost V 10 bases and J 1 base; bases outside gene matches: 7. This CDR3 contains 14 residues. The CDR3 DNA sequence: TGTGCCACCATACAGGGGGCCCGGAACACTGAAGCTTTCTTT. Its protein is CATIQGARNTEAFF.

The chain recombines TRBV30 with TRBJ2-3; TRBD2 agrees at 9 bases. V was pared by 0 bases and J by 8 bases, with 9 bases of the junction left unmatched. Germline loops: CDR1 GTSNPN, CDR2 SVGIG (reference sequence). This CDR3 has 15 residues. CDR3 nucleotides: TGTGCCTGGAGTGTGGTAGCGGGGGATGGGGGTACGCAGTATTTT. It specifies CAWSVVAGDGGTQYF.

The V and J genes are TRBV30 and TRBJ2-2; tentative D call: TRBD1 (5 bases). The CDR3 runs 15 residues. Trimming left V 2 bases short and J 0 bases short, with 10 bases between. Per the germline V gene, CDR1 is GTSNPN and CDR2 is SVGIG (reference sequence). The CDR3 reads CAWSPGRTNTGELFF. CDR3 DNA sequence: TGTGCCTGGAGTCCAGGGCGGACGAACACCGGGGAGCTGTTTTTT. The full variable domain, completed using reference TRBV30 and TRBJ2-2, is SQTIHQWPATLVQPVGSPLSLECTVEGTSNPNLYWYRQAAGRGLQLLFYSVGIGQISSEVPQNLSASRPQDRQFILSSKKLLLSDSGFYLCAWSPGRTNTGELFFGEGSRLTVL.

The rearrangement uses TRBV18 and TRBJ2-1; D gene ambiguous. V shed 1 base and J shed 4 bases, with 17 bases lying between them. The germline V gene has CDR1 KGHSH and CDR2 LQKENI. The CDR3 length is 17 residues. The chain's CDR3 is CASSPRAGPNQYNEQFF. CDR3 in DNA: TGTGCCAGCTCACCACGTGCAGGCCCAAACCAATACAATGAGCAGTTCTTC.

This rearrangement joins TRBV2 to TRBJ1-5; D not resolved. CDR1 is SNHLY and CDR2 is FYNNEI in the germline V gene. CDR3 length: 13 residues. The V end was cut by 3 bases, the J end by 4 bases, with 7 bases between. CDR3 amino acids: CASSDGGNQPQHF. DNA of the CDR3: TGTGCCAGCAGTGACGGAGGGAATCAGCCCCAGCATTTT. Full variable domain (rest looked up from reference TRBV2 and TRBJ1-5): EPEVTQTPSHQVTQMGQEVILRCVPISNHLYFYWYRQILGQKVEFLVSFYNNEISEKSEIFDDQFSVERPDGSNFTLKIRSTKLEDSAMYFCASSDGGNQPQHFGDGTRLSIL.

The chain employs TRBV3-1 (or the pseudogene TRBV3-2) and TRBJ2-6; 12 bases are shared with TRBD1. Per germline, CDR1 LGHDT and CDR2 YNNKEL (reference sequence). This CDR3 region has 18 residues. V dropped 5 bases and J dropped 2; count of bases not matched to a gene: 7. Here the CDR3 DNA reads TGTGCCAGCAGCTCTCCCGGGACAGGGGGCGCTGGGGCCAACGTCCTGACTTTC. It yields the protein CASSSPGTGGAGANVLTF.

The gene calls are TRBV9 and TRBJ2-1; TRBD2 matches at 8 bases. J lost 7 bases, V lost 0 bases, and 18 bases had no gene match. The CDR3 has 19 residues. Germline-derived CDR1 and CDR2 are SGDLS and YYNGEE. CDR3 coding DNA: TGTGCCAGCAGCGTAGACATTGGCGGGGGGATTCTTTCGTGGAATGAGCAGTTCTTC. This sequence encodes CASSVDIGGGILSWNEQFF. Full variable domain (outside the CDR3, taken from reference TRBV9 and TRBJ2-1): DSGVTQTPKHLITATGQRVTLRCSPRSGDLSVYWYQQSLDQGLQFLIQYYNGEERAKGNILERFSAQQFPDLHSELNLSSLELGDSALYFCASSVDIGGGILSWNEQFFGPGTRLTVL.

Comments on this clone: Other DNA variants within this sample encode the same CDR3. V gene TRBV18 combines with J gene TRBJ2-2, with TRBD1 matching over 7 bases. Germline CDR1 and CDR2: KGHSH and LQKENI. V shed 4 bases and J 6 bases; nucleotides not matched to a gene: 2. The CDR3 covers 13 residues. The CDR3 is CASSRQGSGELFF. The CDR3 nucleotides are TGTGCCAGCTCACGACAGGGTTCCGGGGAGCTGTTTTTT.

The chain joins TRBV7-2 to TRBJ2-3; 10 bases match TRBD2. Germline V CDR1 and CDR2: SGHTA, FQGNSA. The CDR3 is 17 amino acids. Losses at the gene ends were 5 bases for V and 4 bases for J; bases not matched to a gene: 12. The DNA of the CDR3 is TGTGCCAGCAGCCTAAAGGCTGGTAGCGGGAGGTCAGATACGCAGTATTTT. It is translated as CASSLKAGSGRSDTQYF.

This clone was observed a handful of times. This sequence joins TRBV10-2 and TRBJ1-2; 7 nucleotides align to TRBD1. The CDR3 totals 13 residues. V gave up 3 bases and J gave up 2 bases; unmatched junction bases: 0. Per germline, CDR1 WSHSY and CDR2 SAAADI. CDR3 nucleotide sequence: TGCGCCAGCAGTGACAGGGGGAACTATGGCTACACCTTC. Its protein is CASSDRGNYGYTF.

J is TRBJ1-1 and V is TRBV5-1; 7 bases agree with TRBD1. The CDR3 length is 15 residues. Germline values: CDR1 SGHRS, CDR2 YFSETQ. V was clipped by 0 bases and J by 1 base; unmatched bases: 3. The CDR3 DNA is TGCGCCAGCAGCTTGGCGGGACAGCCGAACACTGAAGCTTTCTTT. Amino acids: CASSLAGQPNTEAFF.

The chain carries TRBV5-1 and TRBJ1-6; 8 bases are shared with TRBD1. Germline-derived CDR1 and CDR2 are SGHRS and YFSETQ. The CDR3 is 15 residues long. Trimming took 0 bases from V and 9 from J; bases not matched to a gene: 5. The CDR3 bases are TGCGCCAGCAGCTTGGAGGCAGGGGGCGGTTCACCCCTCCACTTT. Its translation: CASSLEAGGGSPLHF. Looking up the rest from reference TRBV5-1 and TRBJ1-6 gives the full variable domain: KAGVTQTPRYLIKTRGQQVTLSCSPISGHRSVSWYQQTPGQGLQFLFEYFSETQRNKGNFPGRFSGRQFSNSRSEMNVSTLELGDSALYLCASSLEAGGGSPLHFGNGTRLTVT.

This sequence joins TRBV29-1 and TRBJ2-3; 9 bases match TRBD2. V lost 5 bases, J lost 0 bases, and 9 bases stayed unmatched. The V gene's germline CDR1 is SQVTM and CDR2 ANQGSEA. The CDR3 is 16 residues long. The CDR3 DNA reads TGCAGCGTTCCCCGGGGGCGGGGGGGAAGCACAGATACGCAGTATTTT. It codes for CSVPRGRGGSTDTQYF.